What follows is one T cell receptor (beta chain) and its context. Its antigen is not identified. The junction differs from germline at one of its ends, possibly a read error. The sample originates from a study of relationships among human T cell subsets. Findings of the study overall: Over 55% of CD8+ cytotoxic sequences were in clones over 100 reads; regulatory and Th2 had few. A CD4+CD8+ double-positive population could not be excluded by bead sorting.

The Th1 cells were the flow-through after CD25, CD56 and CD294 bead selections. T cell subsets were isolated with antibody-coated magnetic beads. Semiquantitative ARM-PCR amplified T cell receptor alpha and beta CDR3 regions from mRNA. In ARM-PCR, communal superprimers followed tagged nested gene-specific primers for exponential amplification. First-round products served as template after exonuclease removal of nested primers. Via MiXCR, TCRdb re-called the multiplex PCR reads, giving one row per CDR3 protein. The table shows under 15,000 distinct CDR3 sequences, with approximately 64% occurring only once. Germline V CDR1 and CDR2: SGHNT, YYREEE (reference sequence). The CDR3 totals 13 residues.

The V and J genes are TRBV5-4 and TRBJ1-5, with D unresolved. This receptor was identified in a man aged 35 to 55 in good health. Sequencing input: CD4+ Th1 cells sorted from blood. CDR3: CASSLGSGQPQHF. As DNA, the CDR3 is TGCGCCAGCAGCTTAGGGTCGGGGCAGCCCCAGCATTTT.